A selection of T cell receptor beta chains follows, all from one sample in a study of response to subunit inactivated influenza vaccine. Via MiXCR, TCRdb re-called the RT-PCR reads, giving one row per CDR3 protein. The sample has under 750,000 distinct CDR3 sequences, about 11% seen once; the top ten hold about 10%. This specimen was PBMCs from blood, taken on the day of vaccination. The source of these receptors is a man aged 45 to 65 who received an inactivated influenza vaccine. The CDR3 runs from the conserved cysteine through the conserved F or W. The order of the fields is D gene, clone size, J gene, V gene, CDR3 DNA, CDR3 protein. The D gene is left open where the match is weak. The listing skips clone size in some rows; elsewhere it reads once, few, many or a size class.

TRBD1,few,TRBJ2-3,TRBV18,TGTGCCAGCTCACCAGAACGGGACCCAGGGGGGCAGTATTTT,CASSPERDPGGQYF
TRBD1,.,TRBJ2-3,TRBV7-6,TGTGCCAGCAGCTCAGTACCGGGACAGGGGTTCGTAGATACGCAGTATTTT,CASSSVPGQGFVDTQYF
.,many,TRBJ1-5,TRBV6-1,TGTGCCAGCAAACCGGGAAAAAATCAGCCCCAGCATTTT,CASKPGKNQPQHF
.,many,TRBJ2-7,TRBV29-1,TGCAGCGTTGAACAGGGCCTCGAGCAGTACTTC,CSVEQGLEQYF
TRBD2,many,TRBJ2-1,TRBV28,TGTGCCAGCAGTTTATGGTCGGGACTAGCGGGCGAGACGTACAATGAGCAGTTCTTC,CASSLWSGLAGETYNEQFF
.,.,TRBJ1-2,TRBV20-1,TGCAGTGCTAGTCAGGGGCTAGGCTATGGCTACACCTTC,CSASQGLGYGYTF
.,.,TRBJ2-4,TRBV12-3/TRBV12-4,TGTGCCAGCAGTCCTATTTGGGGTGTCGACATTCAGTACTTC,CASSPIWGVDIQYF
TRBD1,.,TRBJ2-7,TRBV20-1,TGCAGTGCAGCGGGCGGACAGGGGGCTGAAGAGCAGTACTTC,CSAAGGQGAEEQYF
.,many,TRBJ2-1,TRBV27,TGTGCCAGCAGTTTATCATCGGGCTCCAATGAGCAGTTCTTC,CASSLSSGSNEQFF
.,.,TRBJ1-5,TRBV2,TGTGCCAGCAGTCGAGGGAATAGCAATCAGCCCCAGCATTTT,CASSRGNSNQPQHF
TRBD2,few,TRBJ2-1,TRBV10-3,TGTGCCATCAAGAGCGGGGGGGACTCCTACAATGAGCAGTTCTTC,CAIKSGGDSYNEQFF
.,.,TRBJ1-4,TRBV5-1,TGCGCCAGCAGCTTGGACAGGGCCGCAACTAATGAAAAACTGTTTTTT,CASSLDRAATNEKLFF
TRBD2,.,TRBJ2-3,TRBV4-3,TGCGCCAGCAGCCAATCTAGCGGTAACACAGATACGCAGTATTTT,CASSQSSGNTDTQYF
.,few,TRBJ2-5,TRBV28,TGTGCCAGCAGTACAAATACCGGGACTTTCCAAGAGACCCAGTACTTC,CASSTNTGTFQETQYF
.,few,TRBJ2-1,TRBV6-1,TGTGCCAGCAGCTCCATTGGACTAACCAACAATGAGCAGTTCTTC,CASSSIGLTNNEQFF
TRBD1,.,TRBJ2-5,TRBV5-5,TGTGCCATCAGCCGGGGACAGTTAGAGACCCAGTACTTC,CAISRGQLETQYF
TRBD1,.,TRBJ2-2,TRBV10-3,TGTGCCATCACCGGGACAGCGATCACCGGGGAGCTGTTTTTT,CAITGTAITGELFF
.,many,TRBJ1-5,TRBV20-1,TGCAGTGCTTATAATAGCAATCAGCCCCAGCATTTT,CSAYNSNQPQHF